These 3 T cell receptor beta chains originate from one sample sequenced in a study of blood T cell repertoires in COVID-19. The table came from immunoSEQ multiplex PCR; TCRdb's copy has only in-frame clones and leaves some out. The sample holds 350,000 to 400,000 clones, around 87% seen once. Material for sequencing was PBMCs or T cells enriched from blood (not recorded which). These receptors all stem from a man in his forties in a cohort exposed to, infected with or recovered from COVID-19 (not recorded which).

V usage is TRBV19 and J usage is TRBJ2-7; TRBD2 aligns across 10 bases. The germline gives CDR1 LNHDA, CDR2 SQIVND (reference sequence). The CDR3 has 15 amino acids. Losses at the gene ends were 6 bases for V and 5 bases for J; bases not matched to a gene: 10. The CDR3 DNA sequence: TGTGCCAGTAGGTCGGCTAGCGGGAGCTTTGACGAGCAGTACTTC. Amino acids: CASRSASGSFDEQYF.

The chain employs TRBV30 and TRBJ2-7, with 10 bases identical to TRBD2. The CDR3 extends over 14 amino acids. Unmatched junction bases numbered 6, after V lost 4 bases and J lost 3 bases. Germline CDR1 and CDR2: GTSNPN and SVGIG (reference sequence). CDR3 bases: TGTGCCTGGATAAAGACTAGCGGGCTCTACGAGCAGTACTTC. It specifies CAWIKTSGLYEQYF. Based on the CDR3 plus reference TRBV30 and TRBJ2-7, the full variable domain is SQTIHQWPATLVQPVGSPLSLECTVEGTSNPNLYWYRQAAGRGLQLLFYSVGIGQISSEVPQNLSASRPQDRQFILSSKKLLLSDSGFYLCAWIKTSGLYEQYFGPGTRLTVT.

This rearrangement joins TRBV4-1 to TRBJ2-1; no clear D gene. Trimming left V 2 bases short and J 0 bases short, with 14 bases between. Per germline, CDR1 MGHRA and CDR2 YSYEKL. This CDR3 region has 17 residues. The CDR3 sequence is CASSQRRTGSSYNEQFF. DNA of the CDR3: TGCGCCAGCAGCCAAAGAAGAACGGGTAGCTCCTACAATGAGCAGTTCTTC.